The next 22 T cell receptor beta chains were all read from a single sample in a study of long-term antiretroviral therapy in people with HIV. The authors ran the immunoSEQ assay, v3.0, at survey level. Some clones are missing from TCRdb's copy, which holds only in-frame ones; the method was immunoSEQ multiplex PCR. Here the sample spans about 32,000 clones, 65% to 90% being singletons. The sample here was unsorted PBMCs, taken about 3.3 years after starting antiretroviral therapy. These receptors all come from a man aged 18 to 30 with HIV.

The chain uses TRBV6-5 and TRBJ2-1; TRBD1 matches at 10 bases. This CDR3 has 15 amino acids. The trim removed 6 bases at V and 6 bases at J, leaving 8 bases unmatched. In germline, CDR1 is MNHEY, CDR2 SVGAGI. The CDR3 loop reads CASRSGDRGPNEQFF. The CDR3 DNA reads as TGTGCCAGCAGGTCCGGGGACAGGGGCCCCAATGAGCAGTTCTTC.

CDR3 in amino acids: CASSLDGGGQYF. CDR3 sequence (DNA): TGTGCCAGCAGCTTAGATGGGGGCGGGCAGTACTTC. The rearrangement joins TRBV11-3 to TRBJ2-7; D is perhaps TRBD1 (6 bases). Trimming pared 0 bases from V and 9 bases from J, leaving 9 bases between. The CDR3 totals 12 residues. Germline V gene sequence: CDR1 SGHNT, CDR2 YENEEA.

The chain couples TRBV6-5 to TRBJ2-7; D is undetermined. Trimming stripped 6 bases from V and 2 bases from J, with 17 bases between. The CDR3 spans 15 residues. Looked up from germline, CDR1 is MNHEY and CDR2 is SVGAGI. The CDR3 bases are TGTGCCAGCAGCGCACGCAACGCCGTAGCCTACGAGCAGTACTTC. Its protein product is CASSARNAVAYEQYF.

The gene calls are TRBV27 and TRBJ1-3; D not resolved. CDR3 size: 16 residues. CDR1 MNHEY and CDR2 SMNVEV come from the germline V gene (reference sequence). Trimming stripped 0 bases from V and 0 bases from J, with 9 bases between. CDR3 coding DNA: TGTGCCAGCAGTTTATCGTGGTCGAGCTCTGGAAACACCATATATTTT. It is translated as CASSLSWSSSGNTIYF.

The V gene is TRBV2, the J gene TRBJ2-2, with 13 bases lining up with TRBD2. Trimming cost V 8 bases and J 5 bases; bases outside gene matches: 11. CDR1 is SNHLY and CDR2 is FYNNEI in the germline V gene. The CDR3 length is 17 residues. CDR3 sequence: CASYHSTSGGPTGELFF. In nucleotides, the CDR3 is TGTGCCAGCTACCATTCGACTAGCGGGGGGCCGACCGGGGAGCTGTTTTTT.

The CDR3 DNA is TGTGCCAGCAGCTTGTCAGCTGCGAACACTGAAGCTTTCTTT. Translated, it gives CASSLSAANTEAFF. This chain joins TRBV7-9 and TRBJ1-1, with D hard to call. This CDR3 region has 14 residues. Germline V lookup: CDR1 SEHNR, CDR2 FQNEAQ (reference sequence). Trimming cost V 3 bases and J 1 base, with 9 bases left between them.

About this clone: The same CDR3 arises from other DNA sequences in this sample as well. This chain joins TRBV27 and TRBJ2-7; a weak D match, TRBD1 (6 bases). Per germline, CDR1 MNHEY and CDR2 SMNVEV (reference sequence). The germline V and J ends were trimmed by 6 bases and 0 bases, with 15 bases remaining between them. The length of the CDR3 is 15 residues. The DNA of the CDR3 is TGTGCCAGCAGCTTTTCACAGGGCACCTCCTACGAGCAGTACTTC. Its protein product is CASSFSQGTSYEQYF.

The CDR3 region has the DNA TGTGCCAGCACCATGGGTTTGGGCCCTGGAAACACCATATATTTT. Protein product: CASTMGLGPGNTIYF. This chain links TRBV6-5 with TRBJ1-3; no clear D. V lost 7 bases and J 2 bases, leaving 15 bases between the germline ends. From germline, CDR1 is MNHEY and CDR2 SVGAGI. The CDR3 loop spans 15 amino acids.

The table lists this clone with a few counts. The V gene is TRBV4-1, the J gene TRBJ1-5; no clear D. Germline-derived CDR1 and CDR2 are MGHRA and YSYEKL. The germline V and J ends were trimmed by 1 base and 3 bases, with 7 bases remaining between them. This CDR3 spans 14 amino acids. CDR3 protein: CASSQALNNQPQHF. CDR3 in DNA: TGCGCCAGCAGCCAAGCCCTAAACAATCAGCCCCAGCATTTT.

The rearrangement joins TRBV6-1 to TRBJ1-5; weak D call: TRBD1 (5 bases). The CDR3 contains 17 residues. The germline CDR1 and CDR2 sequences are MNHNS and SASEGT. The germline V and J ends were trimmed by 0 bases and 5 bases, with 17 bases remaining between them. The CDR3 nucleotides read TGTGCCAGCAGTGAAGCGTGGTTTGGAGAAGGGGATCAGCCCCAGCATTTT. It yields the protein CASSEAWFGEGDQPQHF.

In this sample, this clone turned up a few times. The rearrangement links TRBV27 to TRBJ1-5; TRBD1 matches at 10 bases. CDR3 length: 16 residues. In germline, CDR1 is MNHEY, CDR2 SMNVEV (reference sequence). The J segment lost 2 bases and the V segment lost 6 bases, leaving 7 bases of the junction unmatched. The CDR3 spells CASSHSGTGGNQPQHF. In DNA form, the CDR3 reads TGTGCCAGCAGCCATTCCGGGACAGGGGGCAATCAGCCCCAGCATTTT.

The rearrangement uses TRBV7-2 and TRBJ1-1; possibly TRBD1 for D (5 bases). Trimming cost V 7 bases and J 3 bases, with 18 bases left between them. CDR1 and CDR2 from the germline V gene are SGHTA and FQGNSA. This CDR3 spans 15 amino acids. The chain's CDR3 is CASTLSRVWHTEAFF. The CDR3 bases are TGTGCCAGCACCCTTAGCAGGGTATGGCACACTGAAGCTTTCTTT.

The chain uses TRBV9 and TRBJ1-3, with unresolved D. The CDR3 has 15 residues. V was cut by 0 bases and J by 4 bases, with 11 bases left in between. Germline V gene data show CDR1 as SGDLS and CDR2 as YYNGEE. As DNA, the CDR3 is TGTGCCAGCAGCGTAGATGGGAGACCCGGAAACACCATATATTTT. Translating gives CASSVDGRPGNTIYF. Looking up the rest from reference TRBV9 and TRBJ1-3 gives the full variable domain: DSGVTQTPKHLITATGQRVTLRCSPRSGDLSVYWYQQSLDQGLQFLIQYYNGEERAKGNILERFSAQQFPDLHSELNLSSLELGDSALYFCASSVDGRPGNTIYFGEGSWLTVV.

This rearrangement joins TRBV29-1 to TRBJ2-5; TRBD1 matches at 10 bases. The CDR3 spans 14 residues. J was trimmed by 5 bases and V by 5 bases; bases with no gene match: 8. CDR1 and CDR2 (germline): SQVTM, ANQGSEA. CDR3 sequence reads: CSVKRDRGTETQYF. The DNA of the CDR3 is TGCAGCGTTAAACGGGACAGGGGAACGGAGACCCAGTACTTC.

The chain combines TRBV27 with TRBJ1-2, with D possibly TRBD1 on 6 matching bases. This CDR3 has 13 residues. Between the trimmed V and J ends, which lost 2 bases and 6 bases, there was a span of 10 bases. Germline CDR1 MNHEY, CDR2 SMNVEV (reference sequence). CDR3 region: CASSLAQGDGYTF. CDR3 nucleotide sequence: TGTGCCAGCAGTTTAGCACAGGGTGATGGCTACACCTTC.

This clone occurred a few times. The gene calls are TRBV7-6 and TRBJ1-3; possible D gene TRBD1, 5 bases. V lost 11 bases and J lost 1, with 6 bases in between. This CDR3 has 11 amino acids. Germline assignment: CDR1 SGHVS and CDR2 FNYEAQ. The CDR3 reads CAGGSGNTIYF. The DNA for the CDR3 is TGTGCCGGGGGTTCTGGAAACACCATATATTTT.

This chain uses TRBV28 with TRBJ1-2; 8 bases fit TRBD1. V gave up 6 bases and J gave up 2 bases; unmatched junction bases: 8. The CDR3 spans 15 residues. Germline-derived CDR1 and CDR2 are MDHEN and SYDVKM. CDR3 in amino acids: CASRPGGRGNYGYTF. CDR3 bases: TGTGCCAGCAGGCCAGGGGGCAGGGGCAACTATGGCTACACCTTC.

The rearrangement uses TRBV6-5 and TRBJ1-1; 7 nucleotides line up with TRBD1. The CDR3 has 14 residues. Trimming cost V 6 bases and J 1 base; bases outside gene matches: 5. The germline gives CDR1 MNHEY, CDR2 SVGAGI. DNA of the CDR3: TGTGCCAGCAGATTTAACAGGGGGAACACTGAAGCTTTCTTT. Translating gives CASRFNRGNTEAFF.

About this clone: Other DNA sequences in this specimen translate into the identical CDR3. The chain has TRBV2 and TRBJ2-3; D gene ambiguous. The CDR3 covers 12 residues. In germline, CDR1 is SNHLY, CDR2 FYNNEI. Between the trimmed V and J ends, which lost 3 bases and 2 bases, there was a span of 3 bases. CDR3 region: CASSESTDTQYF. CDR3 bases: TGTGCCAGCAGTGAGTCCACAGATACGCAGTATTTT.

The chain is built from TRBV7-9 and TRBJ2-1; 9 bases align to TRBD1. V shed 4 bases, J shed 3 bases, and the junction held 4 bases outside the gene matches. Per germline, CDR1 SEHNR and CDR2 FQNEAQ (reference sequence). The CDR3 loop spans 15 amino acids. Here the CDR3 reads CASSSRTGDYNEQFF. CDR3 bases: TGTGCCAGCAGCTCAAGGACAGGGGACTACAATGAGCAGTTCTTC.

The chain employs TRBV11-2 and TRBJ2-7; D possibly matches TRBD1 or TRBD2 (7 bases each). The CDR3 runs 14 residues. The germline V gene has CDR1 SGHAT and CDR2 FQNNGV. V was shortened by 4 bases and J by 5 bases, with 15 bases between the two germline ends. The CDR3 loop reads CASSSTGRAHEQYF. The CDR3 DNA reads TGTGCCAGCAGCTCGACAGGGAGGGCCCACGAGCAGTACTTC.

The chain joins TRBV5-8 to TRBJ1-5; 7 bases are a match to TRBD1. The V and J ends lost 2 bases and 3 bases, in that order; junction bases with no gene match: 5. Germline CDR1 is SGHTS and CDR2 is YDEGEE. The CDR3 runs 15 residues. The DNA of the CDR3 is TGTGCCAGCAGCTTTGGACAGGCCCTCAATCAGCCCCAGCATTTT. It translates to CASSFGQALNQPQHF.